The present T cell receptor beta chain was sequenced within a study of control samples from healthy donors and cancer patients. Sequenced by immunoSEQ multiplex PCR; TCRdb stores in-frame clones only, minus some. The repertoire has about 230,000 clones, around 79% of them found once; the top ten carry 13%. The germline CDR1 and CDR2 sequences are SGHTA and FQGNSA. CDR3 length: 11 residues. Trimming pared 6 bases from V and 7 bases from J, leaving 8 bases between. The TCR originated in a woman aged 55-69 years with lung cancer. The sequenced sample consisted of PBMCs. The chain recombines TRBV7-2 with TRBJ2-3; D not resolved. CDR3: CASSYTNTQYF. For the CDR3, the DNA is TGTGCCAGCAGTTATACAAATACGCAGTATTTT.